This passage covers 27 T cell receptor beta chains from one sample sequenced in a study of neurological immune-mediated disorders. Time point denoted: longitudinal time-point 3. From the 5' RACE reads, TCRdb called clonotypes with MiXCR, one entry per CDR3 protein. The repertoire includes approximately 50,000 distinct CDR3 sequences, about 8% of them detected once, and about 1.9% sits in the top ten. The sample comprised PBMCs. Receptor source: a woman aged 40-49 years in good health.

This clonotype was recorded at least ten times. V gene TRBV4-3 combines with J gene TRBJ1-1, with TRBD1 matching 8 bases. The CDR3 covers 16 residues. Germline V gene data show CDR1 as LGHNA and CDR2 as YSLEER. Germline trimming cut 0 bases from V and 1 base from J; bases unmatched to any gene: 4. This CDR3 reads CASSQEVQGENTEAFF. CDR3 in DNA: TGCGCCAGCAGCCAAGAAGTACAGGGGGAGAACACTGAAGCTTTCTTT.

This clonotype has at least ten counts. CDR3 sequence (DNA): TGTGCCAGCAGCTTAGGGGTCCTAACCGACAATGAGCAGTTCTTC. It codes for CASSLGVLTDNEQFF. The rearrangement links TRBV5-6 to TRBJ2-1, with TRBD1 as a possible D gene (5 bases). Germline V gene lookup returns CDR1 SGHDT and CDR2 YYEEEE. V lost 2 bases, J lost 5 bases, and 14 bases lay in between. The CDR3 spans 15 residues.

This clonotype occurred many times. The rearrangement joins TRBV18 to TRBJ1-5; 7 bases match TRBD1. Unmatched junction bases numbered 8, after V lost 4 bases and J lost 8 bases. Germline V CDR1 and CDR2: KGHSH, LQKENI. The CDR3 has 14 amino acids. CDR3 DNA: TGTGCCAGCTCACGAGACAGGGATCTGAAGCCCCAGCATTTT. It encodes CASSRDRDLKPQHF. Looking up the rest from reference TRBV18 and TRBJ1-5 gives the full variable domain: NAGVMQNPRHLVRRRGQEARLRCSPMKGHSHVYWYRQLPEEGLKFMVYLQKENIIDESGMPKERFSAEFPKEGPSILRIQQVVRGDSAAYFCASSRDRDLKPQHFGDGTRLSIL.

This clonotype was recorded at least ten times. The chain joins TRBV20-1 to TRBJ2-3; 9 bases fit TRBD2. Germline-derived CDR1 and CDR2 are DFQATT and SNEGSKA (reference sequence). This CDR3 region has 18 residues. Trimming cost V 0 bases and J 2 bases; bases outside gene matches: 12. CDR3 amino acids: CSARERSSGALDTDTQYF. The CDR3 DNA reads TGCAGTGCTAGAGAGAGGTCTAGCGGGGCTCTAGACACAGATACGCAGTATTTT.

In this sample, this clonotype turned up many times. The rearrangement uses TRBV24-1 and TRBJ1-5, with 8 bases lining up with TRBD1. Germline V gene sequence: CDR1 KGHDR, CDR2 SFDVKD. Unmatched junction bases numbered 8, after V lost 7 bases and J lost 7 bases. The CDR3 totals 14 residues. The chain's CDR3 is CATRIRGPGQPQHF. The CDR3 DNA reads as TGTGCCACCAGGATCAGGGGGCCGGGGCAGCCCCAGCATTTT.

This rearrangement joins TRBV10-3 to TRBJ2-1; the D call may be TRBD1 or TRBD2 (5 bases each). CDR1 and CDR2 (germline): ENHRY, SYGVKD. V dropped 10 bases and J dropped 6 bases, with 19 bases sitting between them. CDR3 size: 14 residues. CDR3 sequence reads: CATPKGRGSNEQFF. CDR3 in DNA: TGTGCCACCCCCAAGGGACGGGGATCCAATGAGCAGTTCTTC.

This clonotype has at least ten counts. The V call is TRBV7-6, the J call TRBJ1-5; unclear D gene. This CDR3 comprises 13 residues. Trimming stripped 4 bases from V and 4 bases from J, with 8 bases between. Germline V lookup: CDR1 SGHVS, CDR2 FNYEAQ. CDR3 bases: TGTGCCAGCAGCTCGGCGGGGAATCAGCCCCAGCATTTT. Protein product: CASSSAGNQPQHF.

This clonotype was detected ten times or more. The chain links TRBV5-6 to TRBJ1-1, with a tentative D call TRBD1 (6 bases). V was clipped by 4 bases and J by 2 bases, with 15 bases between them. Looked up from germline, CDR1 is SGHDT and CDR2 is YYEEEE. The CDR3 is 15 residues long. CDR3 bases: TGTGCCAGCAGCCCGAGCCCCGGGGGCAACACTGAAGCTTTCTTT. Translation gives CASSPSPGGNTEAFF.

By share, this clonotype counts as medium-sized. The chain carries TRBV5-5 and TRBJ2-7; a possible D gene is TRBD1 (5 bases). The CDR3 sequence is 14 residues long. V was cut by 3 bases and J by 2 bases, with 12 bases left in between. The germline gives CDR1 SGHKS, CDR2 YYEKEE (reference sequence). The CDR3 is CASSSVGRAYEQYF. CDR3 sequence (DNA): TGTGCCAGCAGCTCTGTAGGCAGGGCCTACGAGCAGTACTTC.

This clonotype was observed at least ten times. The V and J genes are TRBV6-2 or TRBV6-3 and TRBJ2-4; either TRBD1 or TRBD2 may fit D (5 bases each). The V gene lost 5 bases and the J gene lost 4 bases, with 12 bases spanning the gap. The germline CDR1 and CDR2 sequences are MNHEY and SVGEGT. This CDR3 region has 14 residues. Here the CDR3 DNA reads TGTGCCAGCAGTCAAACGGGGCGGAAAAACATTCAGTACTTC. Amino acids: CASSQTGRKNIQYF.

Concerning this clonotype itself: The final CDR3 position lacks the conserved phenylalanine or tryptophan, pointing to a likely read error. The V and J genes are TRBV6-1 and TRBJ2-1; D remains unclear. Trimming cost V 3 bases and J 5 bases, with 2 bases left between them. Germline assignment: CDR1 MNHNS and CDR2 SASEGT. The CDR3 sequence is 11 residues long. CDR3 coding DNA: TGTGCCAGCAGTGATAACAATGAGCAGTTCTTA. It encodes CASSDNNEQFL.

This clonotype was recorded at least ten times. The chain employs TRBV5-1 and TRBJ2-5, with D possibly matching TRBD1 (6 bases). CDR1 SGHRS and CDR2 YFSETQ come from the germline V gene. CDR3 length: 16 amino acids. Trimming shortened V by 4 bases and J by 2 bases, and 18 bases separated the two germline ends. The CDR3 nucleotides read TGCGCCAGCAGCGGAACAGGGTTCGTGGGTCAAGAGACCCAGTACTTC. Amino acid sequence: CASSGTGFVGQETQYF.

As regards this clonotype: It may be a read error: a sequence one base away is much more abundant. The chain has TRBV6-6 and TRBJ2-2, with D perhaps assigned TRBD1 or TRBD2 (5 bases each). This CDR3 is 13 amino acids long. CDR1 MNHNY and CDR2 SVGAGI come from the germline V gene (reference sequence). This CDR3 reads CTSTLTGPGELFF. CDR3 nucleotides: TGTACCAGCACTCTGACGGGACCCGGGGAGCTGTTTTTT.

This clonotype has at least ten counts. V usage is TRBV20-1 and J usage is TRBJ1-4; D may be TRBD1 (5 bases). Germline V gene data show CDR1 as DFQATT and CDR2 as SNEGSKA (reference sequence). Between the trimmed V and J ends, which lost 3 bases and 6 bases, there was a span of 14 bases. The CDR3 has 14 amino acids. The CDR3 here is CSARGIGEHEKLFF. CDR3 coding DNA: TGCAGTGCTAGGGGGATAGGGGAGCATGAAAAACTGTTTTTT.

In its sample, this clonotype was seen many times. The chain joins TRBV6-2 or TRBV6-3 to TRBJ1-5, with D unclear. The CDR3 is 15 amino acids. V was trimmed by 5 bases and J by 9 bases, leaving 20 bases between them. In germline, CDR1 is MNHEY, CDR2 SVGEGT. CDR3 sequence reads: CASSRSGLSLGPQHF. For the CDR3, the DNA is TGTGCCAGCAGTCGATCTGGGCTCTCGCTAGGGCCCCAGCATTTT.

The sample holds many counts of this clonotype. This chain connects TRBV7-9 to TRBJ1-3; possible D gene TRBD1, 6 bases. V shed 5 bases and J shed 2 bases, with 13 bases lying between them. Germline loops: CDR1 SEHNR, CDR2 FQNEAQ (reference sequence). There are 15 residues in the CDR3. The CDR3 region is CASSPGDVAGNTIYF. The CDR3 DNA reads as TGTGCCAGCAGCCCAGGGGATGTGGCTGGAAACACCATATATTTT.

This clonotype was detected many times. The chain has TRBV5-5 and TRBJ2-1, with 7 bases lining up with TRBD1. With V trimmed by 4 bases and J by 0 bases, 10 bases remained unmatched. This CDR3 is built from 17 residues. The germline V gene has CDR1 SGHKS and CDR2 YYEKEE (reference sequence). CDR3 in DNA: TGTGCCAGCAGCCTGATACCGGGACAGAGCTCCTACAATGAGCAGTTCTTC. It specifies CASSLIPGQSSYNEQFF.

This clonotype was picked up many times. The chain links TRBV10-3 to TRBJ1-2; D is uncertain. Germline loops: CDR1 ENHRY, CDR2 SYGVKD. The CDR3 consists of 13 residues. V dropped 3 bases and J dropped 4 bases, with 9 bases sitting between them. CDR3 DNA: TGTGCCATCAGTGAAGGGCAGGCCTATGGCTACACCTTC. Residues: CAISEGQAYGYTF.

Turning to this clonotype: The DNA is omitted, as the CDR3 cannot be located on it reliably, and the CDR3 follows TCRdb's listing. The chain employs TRBV9 and TRBJ1-6. The CDR3 extends over 20 residues, inclusive of both ends. Germline V gene data show CDR1 as SGDLS and CDR2 as YYNGEE. The CDR3 reads CASSFYICSASVTENSPLHF.

The chain has TRBV10-3 and TRBJ1-3; 8 bases are a match to TRBD1. The CDR3 runs to 14 residues. CDR1 and CDR2 (germline): ENHRY, SYGVKD. V lost 10 bases and J lost 2; bases outside the gene matches: 7. CDR3 bases: TGTGCCACAGGACAGGGATATGCTGGAAACACCATATATTTT. It encodes CATGQGYAGNTIYF.

This clonotype was counted many times. The chain joins TRBV5-1 to TRBJ2-3; D ambiguous. CDR3 length: 17 amino acids. Germline lookup yields CDR1 SGHRS and CDR2 YFSETQ. Trimming cost V 0 bases and J 0 bases, with 14 bases left between them. CDR3 sequence reads: CASSLVTVTTSTDTQYF. The CDR3 coding sequence is TGCGCCAGCAGCTTGGTGACGGTTACCACTAGCACAGATACGCAGTATTTT.

This clonotype turned up a few times. The genes are TRBV4-3 and TRBJ2-1, with D unclear. Germline lookup yields CDR1 LGHNA and CDR2 YSLEER. The CDR3 covers 15 residues. Trimming cost V 0 bases and J 1 base, with 7 bases left between them. The chain's CDR3 is CASSQDAASYNEQFF. CDR3 DNA sequence: TGCGCCAGCAGCCAAGACGCAGCTTCCTACAATGAGCAGTTCTTC.

The sample holds many counts of this clonotype. The V call is TRBV4-2, the J call TRBJ2-5; maybe TRBD2 (5 bases). This CDR3 contains 14 residues. V lost 0 bases and J lost 7, with 12 bases in between. The V gene's germline CDR1 is LGHNA and CDR2 YNFKEQ. CDR3 DNA sequence: TGTGCCAGCAGCCAAGAGAGAGCGGTGGGGACCCAGTACTTC. Translated, it gives CASSQERAVGTQYF.

The table lists this clonotype with many counts. The chain recombines TRBV6-5 with TRBJ2-3; D ambiguous. V dropped 6 bases and J dropped 5 bases, with 9 bases sitting between them. Per germline, CDR1 MNHEY and CDR2 SVGAGI. There are 12 residues in the CDR3. The chain's CDR3 is CASSPAGDTQYF. The CDR3 DNA follows: TGTGCCAGCAGCCCCGCTGGAGATACGCAGTATTTT.

This clonotype came up many times. V usage is TRBV3-1 and J usage is TRBJ2-5; D remains unclear. The germline V gene has CDR1 LGHDT and CDR2 YNNKEL (reference sequence). This CDR3 spans 14 amino acids. V lost 1 base to trimming and J lost 5 bases, with 11 bases between them. The DNA for the CDR3 is TGTGCCAGCAGCCAAGGGGTGTTTCAGGAGACCCAGTACTTC. It specifies CASSQGVFQETQYF.

This clonotype was counted ten times or more. The V and J genes are TRBV12-3 or TRBV12-4 and TRBJ1-5; 8 bases line up with TRBD1. The V gene end was trimmed by 5 bases and the J gene end by 4 bases; junction bases not matched to a gene: 7. The CDR3 runs 15 residues. The CDR3: CASSPGDRQNQPQHF. The CDR3 DNA reads as TGTGCCAGCAGTCCAGGGGACAGGCAAAATCAGCCCCAGCATTTT.

This clonotype showed up many times. The rearrangement links TRBV7-9 to TRBJ2-2; 10 bases fit TRBD1. This CDR3 region has 15 residues. V dropped 5 bases and J dropped 5; count of bases not matched to a gene: 5. CDR1 and CDR2 (germline): SEHNR, FQNEAQ (reference sequence). CDR3 nucleotide sequence: TGTGCCAGCAGCCGGACAGGGGGTAGAACCGGGGAGCTGTTTTTT. It yields the protein CASSRTGGRTGELFF.